This TCR beta chain was recovered during a study of blood T cells in healthy people across ages. This CDR3 region has 17 residues. Trimming removed 4 bases at V and 1 base at J, with 19 bases between. With regard to this clonotype: The target antigen is unknown.

Study-wide results and caveats: Both higher diversity and more naive CD4+ cells marked long-lived donors when set against aged donors.

Primers used in a second PCR of roughly 6 to 11 cycles were a sample-barcoded 5' primer and a J-beta primer mix. Each sample yielded at least 3 million CDR3-containing paired-end reads. TCRdb fed the 5' RACE reads into MiXCR, producing one record per CDR3 protein. The sample contains some 900,000 distinct CDR3 sequences, 25% to 30% of which appear only once. Sequenced sample: blood. The chain employs TRBV12-3 or TRBV12-4 and TRBJ1-1, with D perhaps matching TRBD1 (5 bases). The receptor was isolated from an elderly woman in good health. The CDR3 protein is CASSSPRGITGNTEAFF. CDR3 nucleotides: TGTGCCAGCAGTTCCCCTCGGGGGATTACAGGGAACACTGAAGCTTTCTTT.